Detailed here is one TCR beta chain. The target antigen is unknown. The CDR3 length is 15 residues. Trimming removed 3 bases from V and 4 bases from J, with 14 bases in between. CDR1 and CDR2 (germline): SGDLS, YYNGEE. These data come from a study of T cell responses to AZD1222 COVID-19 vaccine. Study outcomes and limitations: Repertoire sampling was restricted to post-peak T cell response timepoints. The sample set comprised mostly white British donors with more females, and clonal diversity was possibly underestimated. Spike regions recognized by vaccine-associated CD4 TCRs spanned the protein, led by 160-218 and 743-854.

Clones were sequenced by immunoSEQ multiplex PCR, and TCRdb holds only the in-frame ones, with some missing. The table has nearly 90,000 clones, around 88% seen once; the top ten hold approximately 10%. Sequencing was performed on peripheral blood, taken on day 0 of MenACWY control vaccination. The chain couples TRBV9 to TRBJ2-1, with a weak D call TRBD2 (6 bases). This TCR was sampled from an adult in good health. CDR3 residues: CASSAPGTQYNEQFF. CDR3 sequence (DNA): TGTGCCAGCAGCGCCCCCGGGACTCAATACAATGAGCAGTTCTTC.